This TCR beta chain is from a study of T cell responses to AZD1222 COVID-19 vaccine. Findings of the study overall: Compared with day 0, the breadth and depth of the Spike-specific TCR repertoire rose significantly after two doses of AZD1222. Repertoires were obtained only post-peak T cell response. A reported finding is that nearly half of spike-specific TCRs target unmutated variant regions.

Clones were sequenced by immunoSEQ multiplex PCR, and TCRdb holds only the in-frame ones, with some missing. Here the sample spans roughly 120,000 clones, more than 70% being singletons. About this clone: What it recognizes is unknown.

This CDR3 is built from 14 residues. CDR1 is SGHTA, CDR2 FQGTGA, per germline. V lost 1 base to trimming and J lost 8 bases; unmatched junction nucleotides: 7. The rearrangement uses TRBV7-3 and TRBJ1-2; TRBD1 aligns across 7 bases. This specimen consisted of peripheral blood, obtained on day 0 of AZD1222 vaccination. The sequence came from an adult in good health. The CDR3 bases are TGTGCCAGCAGCTTAAATCCAGGGGGGGAAGGCTACACCTTC. Its translation: CASSLNPGGEGYTF.